Listed below are T cell receptor beta chains from one sample, sequenced in a study of naive and memory T cell subsets. MiXCR, run by TCRdb on the UMI-ligation and nested PCR reads, gives a single entry per CDR3 protein. In the table there are about 82,000 distinct CDR3 sequences, roughly 9.2% of which are singletons. The sequenced sample was naive CD8+ T cells from blood. The receptors shown here come from a human donor in good health. CDR3s include the opening cysteine and the closing phenylalanine or tryptophan. The D gene is left open where the match is weak. Clone size, where shown, is once, few, many, or a class for clones that have expanded.

V: TRBV2; size: many; J: TRBJ2-3; D: -; DNA: TGTGCCAGCAGTGAAGCGAATAGCGCAGATACGCAGTATTTT; CDR3: CASSEANSADTQYF
V: TRBV20-1; size: -; J: TRBJ2-3; D: -; DNA: TGCAGTGCCAGGGACACCTACACAGATACGCAGTATTTT; CDR3: CSARDTYTDTQYF
V: TRBV29-1; size: few; J: TRBJ1-1; D: -; DNA: TGCAGCGTTTTTAAGGGGGTAGCTTTCTTT; CDR3: CSVFKGVAFF
V: TRBV27; size: few; J: TRBJ2-1; D: TRBD2; DNA: TGTGCCAGCAGTTTGAATTGGCTAGCGGGATCCTACAATGAGCAGTTCTTC; CDR3: CASSLNWLAGSYNEQFF
V: TRBV12-5; size: -; J: TRBJ2-1; D: -; DNA: TGTGCTAGTGGTTCCTTCATCCGCAGCTACAATGAGCAGTTCTTC; CDR3: CASGSFIRSYNEQFF
V: TRBV12-3/TRBV12-4; size: -; J: TRBJ2-7; D: TRBD2; DNA: TGTGCCAGCAGCCCCCTAGCGGGTCCCTCCTACGAGCAGTACTTC; CDR3: CASSPLAGPSYEQYF
V: TRBV6-1; size: -; J: TRBJ2-1; D: TRBD2; DNA: TGTGCCAGCACTTCCGTCGGGGGGAGCTCCTACAATGAGCAGTTCTTC; CDR3: CASTSVGGSSYNEQFF
V: TRBV10-3; size: few; J: TRBJ2-3; D: -; DNA: TGTGCCATCAGAATCAGGGTTAAGGGCACAGATACGCAGTATTTT; CDR3: CAIRIRVKGTDTQYF
V: TRBV18; size: many; J: TRBJ2-2; D: -; DNA: TGTGCCAGCTCCCTCGCGAACACCGGGGAGCTGTTTTTT; CDR3: CASSLANTGELFF
V: TRBV6-5; size: -; J: TRBJ1-1; D: -; DNA: TGTGCCAGCAGCCCCGTGGGGTTGAACACTGAAGCTTTCTTT; CDR3: CASSPVGLNTEAFF
V: TRBV6-5; size: -; J: TRBJ1-2; D: -; DNA: TGTGCCAGCAGTTACTCGAACTCCCAAGGCGACACCTTC; CDR3: CASSYSNSQGDTF
V: TRBV25-1; size: many; J: TRBJ2-3; D: -; DNA: TGTGCCAGCAGTGACCCCATCGACGATACGCAGTATTTT; CDR3: CASSDPIDDTQYF
V: TRBV7-8; size: -; J: TRBJ1-2; D: -; DNA: TGTGCCAGCAGCCAGAGAACCGGGAAGAGCTACACCTTC; CDR3: CASSQRTGKSYTF